Below are 24 T cell receptor beta chains sequenced from a single sample in a study of blood T cells in healthy people across ages. Primers used in a second PCR of about 6 to 12 cycles were a sample-barcoded 5' primer and a J-beta primer mix. From the 5' RACE reads, TCRdb called clonotypes with MiXCR, one entry per CDR3 protein. The table lists hundreds of thousands of distinct CDR3 sequences, about 51% of them singletons. Sequencing was performed on blood. Every receptor here comes from a woman over 75 in good health.

This sequence joins TRBV29-1 and TRBJ2-5; TRBD2 aligns across 12 bases. The CDR3 runs 14 residues. J lost 11 bases, V lost 5 bases, and 12 bases had no gene match. Germline V CDR1 and CDR2: SQVTM, ANQGSEA. As DNA, the CDR3 is TGCAGCGTTCACACTAGCGGGGGGTCCAATGAGCAGTACTTC. Its protein is CSVHTSGGSNEQYF.

The V and J genes are TRBV28 and TRBJ2-2, with TRBD1 identical over 9 bases. The CDR3 consists of 15 residues. Germline V gene lookup returns CDR1 MDHEN and CDR2 SYDVKM. Unmatched junction bases numbered 3, after V lost 2 bases and J lost 5 bases. The CDR3: CASSLGTGWTGELFF. As DNA, the CDR3 is TGTGCCAGCAGTTTAGGGACAGGGTGGACCGGGGAGCTGTTTTTT.

The rearrangement links TRBV27 to TRBJ1-2; 7 bases are a match to TRBD1. Trimming cost V 8 bases and J 7 bases; bases outside gene matches: 10. The CDR3 is made up of 13 amino acids. Germline V gene data show CDR1 as MNHEY and CDR2 as SMNVEV (reference sequence). As DNA, the CDR3 is TGTGCCAGCCGATCGGCAGGGGGGGGTGGCTACACCTTC. Protein product: CASRSAGGGGYTF.

This chain uses TRBV7-2 with TRBJ2-7, with 9 bases that match TRBD2. Per the germline V gene, CDR1 is SGHTA and CDR2 is FQGNSA. The CDR3 is made up of 17 amino acids. V was clipped by 2 bases and J by 7 bases; unmatched bases: 15. The CDR3 sequence is CASSLRLVLAGLNEQYF. The CDR3 nucleotides are TGTGCCAGCAGCTTAAGATTGGTACTAGCGGGTCTGAATGAGCAGTACTTC.

This clonotype was recorded once. A much larger clone sits a single nucleotide away, making a read error possible. The chain combines TRBV12-3 or TRBV12-4 with TRBJ1-2; D is perhaps TRBD1 (6 bases). V was shortened by 11 bases and J by 0 bases, with 13 bases between the two germline ends. The CDR3 contains 13 residues. The CDR3 loop reads CAARGGSNYGYTF. In DNA form, the CDR3 reads TGTGCCGCCAGGGGCGGATCTAACTATGGCTACACCTTC.

This clonotype turned up a few times. This sequence joins TRBV3-1 and TRBJ2-3; D is possibly TRBD2 (7 bases). Looked up from germline, CDR1 is LGHDT and CDR2 is YNNKEL (reference sequence). The V end lost 5 bases, the J end lost 2 bases, and 11 bases lay between the germline ends. The CDR3 is 14 residues long. CDR3 region: CASSWGGLTDTQYF. The CDR3 bases are TGTGCCAGCAGCTGGGGGGGCCTCACAGATACGCAGTATTTT.

Notes on this clonotype: A junction boundary mismatches the germline segment, possibly from a read error. The CDR3 DNA sequence: TGTGCCACCTGCAGGTTTAGGGCTGCGTTATACAATGAGCAGTTCTTC. Translation gives CATCRFRAALYNEQFF. This chain links TRBV15 with TRBJ2-1; D ambiguous. Germline assignment: CDR1 LNHNV and CDR2 YYDKDF (reference sequence). The length of the CDR3 is 16 residues. The full variable domain, rest sourced from reference TRBV15 and TRBJ2-1, is DAMVIQNPRYQVTQFGKPVTLSCSQTLNHNVMYWYQQKSSQAPKLLFHYYDKDFNNEADTPDNFQSRRPNTSFCFLDIRSPGLGDTAMYLCATCRFRAALYNEQFFGPGTRLTVL.

This clonotype was found once. A single base separates this from a much larger clone, so it may be a read error. The chain couples TRBV7-3 to TRBJ2-1; D uncertain. Gene TRBJ2-7 matches the end of the DNA better, so the J call may be wrong. Germline CDR1 SGHTA, CDR2 FQGTGA. This CDR3 comprises 13 residues. The CDR3 bases are TGTGCCAGCAGCGCCGGATCCTACAATGAGCAGTACTTC. This codes for CASSAGSYNEQYF.

V and J are TRBV4-1 and TRBJ1-1, with no clear D. The germline CDR1 and CDR2 sequences are MGHRA and YSYEKL. The CDR3 has 15 amino acids. V lost 0 bases and J lost 7, with 15 bases in between. The CDR3 spells CASSQDNGKYYEAFF. The DNA for the CDR3 is TGCGCCAGCAGCCAAGATAACGGGAAATACTATGAAGCTTTCTTT.

The chain recombines TRBV9 with TRBJ2-5; possible D gene TRBD2, 7 bases. The DNA matches TRBJ2-7 better at its end, which makes the J call doubtful. The length of the CDR3 is 13 residues. The germline gives CDR1 SGDLS, CDR2 YYNGEE. This chain's CDR3 is CASSTAGANEQYF. CDR3 DNA sequence: TGTGCCAGCAGCACCGCGGGGGCAAACGAGCAGTACTTC.

In its sample, this clonotype was seen many times. In DNA form, the CDR3 reads TGTGCCAGCAGCTTAGGAGGGACAGACCAAGAGACCCAGTACTTC. This gives the protein CASSLGGTDQETQYF. V is TRBV7-2 and J is TRBJ2-5; the match to TRBD1 covers 7 bases. In germline, CDR1 is SGHTA, CDR2 FQGNSA. The J segment lost 0 bases and the V segment lost 1 base, leaving 2 bases of the junction unmatched. This CDR3 region has 15 residues.

The rearrangement links TRBV20-1 to TRBJ2-1; perhaps TRBD2 as D (5 bases). The ends were cut back, 0 bases at V and 4 bases at J, with 16 bases in the middle. Germline V gene lookup returns CDR1 DFQATT and CDR2 SNEGSKA (reference sequence). CDR3 length equals 16 residues. The CDR3 is CSARDPARGLYNEQFF. For the CDR3, the DNA is TGCAGTGCTAGAGATCCGGCTCGAGGGTTATACAATGAGCAGTTCTTC.

Of note for this clonotype: Germline and junction disagree at one end, which may indicate a read error. This chain connects TRBV28 to TRBJ1-1; D is possibly TRBD1 (5 bases). Germline V lookup: CDR1 MDHEN, CDR2 SYDVKM. CDR3 length equals 16 residues. CDR3 DNA sequence: TGTGCCAGCAGTTTGAGGCCAGGGTTTCTGAACACTGAAGCTTTATTT. Protein product: CASSLRPGFLNTEALF.

The chain joins TRBV6-2 or TRBV6-3 to TRBJ2-2; perhaps TRBD1 as D (5 bases). CDR1 and CDR2 (germline): MNHEY, SVGEGT. This CDR3 has 12 amino acids. V lost 8 bases and J 13 bases, leaving 17 bases between the germline ends. This chain's CDR3 is CASGFWGGGLFF. The CDR3 region has the DNA TGTGCCAGCGGTTTTTGGGGCGGTGGGCTGTTTTTT.

The chain links TRBV27 to TRBJ2-7; D is unresolved. This CDR3 has 15 residues. From germline, CDR1 is MNHEY and CDR2 SMNVEV (reference sequence). The V gene lost 5 bases and the J gene lost 3 bases, with 17 bases spanning the gap. CDR3 protein: CASSPIHLAHYEQYF. The CDR3 region has the DNA TGTGCCAGCAGTCCAATACACCTGGCGCACTACGAGCAGTACTTC.

The chain recombines TRBV28 with TRBJ2-3; D might be TRBD2 (6 bases). CDR3 length: 15 amino acids. Per germline, CDR1 MDHEN and CDR2 SYDVKM. Trimming removed 8 bases from V and 10 bases from J, with 25 bases in between. Here the CDR3 reads CASGRGGTRVSPQYF. The CDR3 DNA is TGTGCCAGCGGACGAGGTGGGACTCGTGTTTCTCCGCAGTATTTT.

This clonotype occurred many times. V usage is TRBV7-3 and J usage is TRBJ2-5, with D perhaps matching TRBD1 (6 bases). CDR3 size: 14 residues. Trimming shortened V by 6 bases and J by 2 bases, and 13 bases separated the two germline ends. The germline CDR1 and CDR2 sequences are SGHTA and FQGTGA. CDR3 nucleotides: TGTGCCAGCAGTCCCTCCGGGACACAAGAGACCCAGTACTTC. As protein: CASSPSGTQETQYF.

This clonotype has a single count. This chain joins TRBV7-8 and TRBJ2-7; maybe TRBD2 (5 bases). The V end lost 6 bases, the J end lost 3 bases, and 18 bases lay between the germline ends. There are 15 residues in the CDR3. The germline gives CDR1 SGHVS, CDR2 FQNEAQ. The DNA for the CDR3 is TGTGCCAGCAGTCAACTGGACTTCCAACACTACGAGCAGTACTTC. Encoded protein: CASSQLDFQHYEQYF.

This clonotype has at least ten counts. V gene TRBV20-1 combines with J gene TRBJ1-2; 7 nucleotides agree with TRBD1. The CDR3 sequence is 15 residues long. Germline CDR1 DFQATT, CDR2 SNEGSKA (reference sequence). Trimming cost V 5 bases and J 5 bases; bases outside gene matches: 14. The CDR3 spells CSAPYGQGGLYGYTF. The CDR3 nucleotides are TGCAGTGCTCCATATGGGCAGGGGGGGTTATATGGCTACACCTTC.

Note on this clonotype: Compared with germline, one end of the junction differs, possibly owing to a read error. The V gene is TRBV6-6, the J gene TRBJ2-1, with D possibly being TRBD2 (5 bases). This CDR3 is built from 15 residues. Germline CDR1 and CDR2: MNHNY and SVGAGI (reference sequence). This chain's CDR3 is CASSKAGESYKEQFF. The CDR3 DNA follows: TGTGCCAGCAGTAAAGCTGGGGAGTCCTACAAGGAGCAGTTCTTC.

In its sample, this clonotype was seen a few times. The chain couples TRBV5-8 to TRBJ2-3; perhaps TRBD2 as D (6 bases). The CDR3 is 16 amino acids. Trimming stripped 3 bases from V and 2 bases from J, with 16 bases between. Germline CDR1 SGHTS, CDR2 YDEGEE. As DNA, the CDR3 is TGTGCCAGCAGCTCCACCGGGACTCGGTACACAGATACGCAGTATTTT. Protein product: CASSSTGTRYTDTQYF. The full variable domain, its missing parts supplied by reference TRBV5-8 and TRBJ2-3, is EAGVTQSPTHLIKTRGQQATLRCSPISGHTSVYWYQQALGLGLQFLLWYDEGEERNRGNFPPRFSGRQFPNYSSELNVNALELEDSALYLCASSSTGTRYTDTQYFGPGTRLTVL.

The J gene is TRBJ2-7, the V gene TRBV20-1; D remains unclear. Germline V gene lookup returns CDR1 DFQATT and CDR2 SNEGSKA (reference sequence). This CDR3 is 13 amino acids long. Trimming took 3 bases from V and 2 from J, leaving 11 bases between them. The CDR3 nucleotides read TGCAGTGCTAGGTTGGACCCGCCCTACGAGCAGTACTTC. It encodes CSARLDPPYEQYF.

The CDR3: CSARSSLHEQYF. The CDR3 region has the DNA TGCAGTGCTAGGTCTAGTCTGCACGAGCAGTACTTC. The rearrangement joins TRBV20-1 to TRBJ2-7, with D unresolved. Germline V gives CDR1 DFQATT, CDR2 SNEGSKA (reference sequence). The CDR3 extends over 12 amino acids. V lost 3 bases and J 5 bases, leaving 11 bases between the germline ends.

The rearrangement joins TRBV10-3 to TRBJ1-2, with D unclear. The CDR3 runs to 12 residues. Germline CDR1 is ENHRY and CDR2 is SYGVKD. V was shortened by 6 bases and J by 8 bases, with 13 bases between the two germline ends. The CDR3 loop reads CAIRPDSGGYTF. The CDR3 DNA follows: TGTGCCATCAGGCCAGACTCGGGAGGCTACACCTTC.